The 24 T cell receptor beta chains in this list originate from one sample, sequenced in a study of blood T cell repertoires in COVID-19. Here immunoSEQ multiplex PCR was the method, and the copy in TCRdb shows in-frame clones only, minus some. The table lists more than 200,000 clones, around 87% of them singletons. Sequencing input: PBMCs or T cells enriched from blood (not recorded which). The source is a man in his thirties or forties in a cohort exposed to, infected with or recovered from COVID-19 (not recorded which).

This clone is a singleton in its sample. J is TRBJ1-5 and V is TRBV5-5; D possibly corresponds to TRBD1 (5 bases). The CDR3 loop spans 16 amino acids. With 6 bases removed from V and 3 bases from J, the gap between germline ends came to 19 bases. Looked up from germline, CDR1 is SGHKS and CDR2 is YYEKEE (reference sequence). The CDR3 loop is CASNPVVSGSNQPQHF. In nucleotides, the CDR3 is TGTGCCAGCAACCCCGTAGTATCAGGGTCCAATCAGCCCCAGCATTTT.

The chain couples TRBV6-6 to TRBJ2-7; no clear D. The CDR3 runs 14 residues. V was trimmed by 2 bases and J by 2 bases, leaving 10 bases between them. The germline V gene has CDR1 MNHNY and CDR2 SVGAGI (reference sequence). The CDR3 sequence: CASSYGQPTYEQYF. The DNA of the CDR3 is TGTGCCAGCAGTTACGGCCAACCGACCTACGAGCAGTACTTC.

The chain combines TRBV15 with TRBJ1-5; weak D call: TRBD1 (5 bases). From germline, CDR1 is LNHNV and CDR2 YYDKDF (reference sequence). CDR3 length: 15 residues. V dropped 3 bases and J dropped 6 bases, with 15 bases sitting between them. The CDR3 DNA follows: TGTGCCACCAGCAGCCTTAGGAAGGGGCGTCAGCCCCAGCATTTT. The encoded protein is CATSSLRKGRQPQHF.

The J gene is TRBJ2-7, the V gene TRBV29-1; TRBD1 matches at 7 bases. Trimming took 6 bases from V and 6 from J; bases not matched to a gene: 11. Germline lookup yields CDR1 SQVTM and CDR2 ANQGSEA. This CDR3 is built from 13 residues. CDR3 loop: CSVLRDRVGEQYF. CDR3 bases: TGCAGCGTCCTCCGGGACAGAGTGGGCGAGCAGTACTTC.

This chain joins TRBV13 and TRBJ2-7, with 11 bases lining up with TRBD2. In germline, CDR1 is PRHDT, CDR2 FYEKMQ (reference sequence). CDR3 length: 14 residues. The junction had 4 bases not matched to a gene; V was cut back by 6 bases and J by 3 bases. The CDR3 reads CASRQLAGDYEQYF. CDR3 sequence (DNA): TGTGCCAGCAGACAACTAGCGGGAGACTACGAGCAGTACTTC.

The chain carries TRBV7-2 and TRBJ2-5, with unresolved D. The germline V gene has CDR1 SGHTA and CDR2 FQGNSA. CDR3 length: 15 residues. Trimming left V 5 bases short and J 5 bases short, with 18 bases between. As DNA, the CDR3 is TGTGCCAGCAGCACCGACCCCAGGTCCGCGGAGACCCAGTACTTC. Protein product: CASSTDPRSAETQYF.

DNA for the CDR3: TGCGCCAGCAGTGAAGGTGAGGAGGAAGCTTTCTTT. This codes for CASSEGEEEAFF. The chain combines TRBV10-1 with TRBJ1-1; D remains ambiguous. The CDR3 loop spans 12 amino acids. Looked up from germline, CDR1 is WNHNN and CDR2 is SYGVQD (reference sequence). Trimming removed 3 bases at V and 8 bases at J, with 10 bases between.

This clone was detected once. This rearrangement joins TRBV7-6 to TRBJ2-5; D is possibly TRBD2 (5 bases). The V gene lost 5 bases and the J gene lost 6 bases, with 22 bases spanning the gap. The CDR3 runs 16 residues. The germline V gene encodes CDR1 SGHVS and CDR2 FNYEAQ. The CDR3 is CASSQSPSSGPKTQYF. The DNA of the CDR3 is TGTGCCAGCAGCCAAAGTCCTTCGAGCGGCCCTAAGACCCAGTACTTC. Complete variable domain (other parts from reference TRBV7-6 and TRBJ2-5): GAGVSQSPRYKVTKRGQDVALRCDPISGHVSLYWYRQALGQGPEFLTYFNYEAQQDKSGLPNDRFSAERPEGSISTLTIQRTEQRDSAMYRCASSQSPSSGPKTQYFGPGTRLLVL.

This chain joins TRBV9 and TRBJ1-1, with a weak D call TRBD1 (5 bases). Germline lookup yields CDR1 SGDLS and CDR2 YYNGEE. The germline V and J ends were trimmed by 1 base and 4 bases, with 14 bases remaining between them. This CDR3 is 15 amino acids long. CDR3 nucleotides: TGTGCCAGCAGCGTATCTTGGGTCAGGGCCACTGAAGCTTTCTTT. The encoded protein is CASSVSWVRATEAFF.

The J gene is TRBJ2-1, the V gene TRBV19; 10 nucleotides line up with TRBD2. With V trimmed by 3 bases and J by 8 bases, 16 bases remained unmatched. The germline V gene encodes CDR1 LNHDA and CDR2 SQIVND (reference sequence). This CDR3 comprises 18 residues. The CDR3 DNA reads TGTGCCAGTAGTATTCTATCCTCCCTAGCGGGAGTTGGTGATGAGCAGTTCTTC. Translated: CASSILSSLAGVGDEQFF. Drawing the rest from reference TRBV19 and TRBJ2-1, the complete variable domain is DGGITQSPKYLFRKEGQNVTLSCEQNLNHDAMYWYRQDPGQGLRLIYYSQIVNDFQKGDIAEGYSVSREKKESFPLTVTSAQKNPTAFYLCASSILSSLAGVGDEQFFGPGTRLTVL.

The chain links TRBV29-1 to TRBJ2-7, with D maybe TRBD2 (5 bases). The CDR3 is 14 amino acids. Germline V lookup: CDR1 SQVTM, CDR2 ANQGSEA. Trimming cost V 4 bases and J 2 bases, with 15 bases left between them. Here the CDR3 reads CSVGTRAPPYEQYF. Here the CDR3 DNA reads TGCAGCGTTGGGACTCGGGCTCCCCCCTACGAGCAGTACTTC.

The J gene is TRBJ2-7, the V gene TRBV28; 11 bases match TRBD1. V dropped 5 bases and J dropped 7; count of bases not matched to a gene: 13. The CDR3 length is 16 residues. Per the germline V gene, CDR1 is MDHEN and CDR2 is SYDVKM. Here the CDR3 DNA reads TGTGCCAGCAGTGCCGGTGGGACAGGGGGAAAAGGAGAGCAGTACTTC. Amino acid sequence: CASSAGGTGGKGEQYF.

CDR3 region: CASRSAGTGYYNEQFF. The CDR3 bases are TGTGCCAGCAGATCCGCCGGGACAGGCTACTACAATGAGCAGTTCTTC. The rearrangement uses TRBV13 and TRBJ2-1; 8 bases agree with TRBD1. The CDR3 runs 16 residues. Germline values: CDR1 PRHDT, CDR2 FYEKMQ (reference sequence). Trimming took 6 bases from V and 3 from J; bases not matched to a gene: 10.

CDR3 region: CATRPLEGNTEAFF. CDR3 sequence (DNA): TGTGCCACCAGGCCTTTGGAGGGGAACACTGAAGCTTTCTTT. J is TRBJ1-1 and V is TRBV19; D unresolved. Germline lookup yields CDR1 LNHDA and CDR2 SQIVND (reference sequence). The CDR3 runs to 14 residues. The germline V and J ends were trimmed by 10 bases and 1 base, with 16 bases remaining between them. Complete variable domain (other parts from reference TRBV19 and TRBJ1-1): DGGITQSPKYLFRKEGQNVTLSCEQNLNHDAMYWYRQDPGQGLRLIYYSQIVNDFQKGDIAEGYSVSREKKESFPLTVTSAQKNPTAFYLCATRPLEGNTEAFFGQGTRLTVV.

The chain has TRBV14 and TRBJ1-2; 8 bases are a match to TRBD1. V lost 0 bases and J lost 5; bases outside the gene matches: 5. Germline CDR1 is SGHDN and CDR2 is FVKESK. CDR3 size: 15 residues. The DNA for the CDR3 is TGTGCCAGCAGCCAAGATTGGCAGGGGGCGTATGGCTACACCTTC. Translating gives CASSQDWQGAYGYTF. The full variable domain, rest sourced from reference TRBV14 and TRBJ1-2, is EAGVTQFPSHSVIEKGQTVTLRCDPISGHDNLYWYRRVMGKEIKFLLHFVKESKQDESGMPNNRFLAERTGGTYSTLKVQPAELEDSGVYFCASSQDWQGAYGYTFGSGTRLTVV.

The rearrangement joins TRBV28 to TRBJ1-3, with unresolved D. Trimming cost V 4 bases and J 1 base, with 17 bases left between them. The CDR3 loop spans 17 amino acids. The germline gives CDR1 MDHEN, CDR2 SYDVKM. CDR3 sequence (DNA): TGTGCCAGCAGTTCCCCCCTCGGGGTTAGGTCTGGAAACACCATATATTTT. Translation gives CASSSPLGVRSGNTIYF.

The chain carries TRBV12-5 and TRBJ1-2, with 8 bases lining up with TRBD1. V was clipped by 2 bases and J by 2 bases; unmatched bases: 10. This CDR3 spans 17 amino acids. Per the germline V gene, CDR1 is LGHNT and CDR2 is FRNRAP. CDR3 DNA: TGTGCTAGTGGTTTGTCTTTACAACAGGGGGTCAACTATGGCTACACCTTC. Protein: CASGLSLQQGVNYGYTF.

J is TRBJ2-1 and V is TRBV7-2, with D perhaps TRBD1 (6 bases). The CDR3 loop spans 14 amino acids. CDR1 is SGHTA and CDR2 is FQGNSA in the germline V gene. V was shortened by 1 base and J by 12 bases, with 16 bases between the two germline ends. CDR3 sequence reads: CASSLDRDPWGQFF. The CDR3 DNA reads TGTGCCAGCAGCTTAGACAGGGACCCTTGGGGGCAGTTCTTC.

The chain joins TRBV4-3 to TRBJ1-1; D call uncertain. The CDR3 extends over 15 amino acids. Germline V gene sequence: CDR1 LGHNA, CDR2 YSLEER. V lost 0 bases, J lost 1 base, and 9 bases lay in between. This CDR3 is CASSQDRGGNTEAFF. As DNA, the CDR3 is TGCGCCAGCAGCCAAGATCGTGGCGGGAACACTGAAGCTTTCTTT.

This chain connects TRBV25-1 to TRBJ1-4; the match to TRBD1 covers 8 bases. The CDR3 runs to 16 residues. Germline V CDR1 and CDR2: MGHDK, SYGVNS. J gave up 0 bases and V 4 bases, and 4 bases lay outside the gene matches. This CDR3 reads CASSADRGATNEKLFF. CDR3 coding DNA: TGTGCCAGCAGTGCCGACAGGGGTGCAACTAATGAAAAACTGTTTTTT.

This chain connects TRBV7-2 to TRBJ1-6, with TRBD1 matching over 10 bases. CDR1 is SGHTA and CDR2 is FQGNSA in the germline V gene. The trim removed 4 bases at V and 9 bases at J, leaving 6 bases unmatched. The CDR3 is 15 residues long. This CDR3 reads CASSSGTGAGSPLHF. CDR3 sequence (DNA): TGTGCCAGCAGCTCTGGGACAGGGGCGGGTTCACCCCTCCACTTT.

V and J are TRBV9 and TRBJ2-7; 7 bases line up with TRBD2. There are 16 residues in the CDR3. Germline trimming cut 4 bases from V and 7 bases from J; bases unmatched to any gene: 17. CDR1 is SGDLS and CDR2 is YYNGEE in the germline V gene. The CDR3 bases are TGTGCCAGCAGCCTTCGAGCGGGGAATCGCCTTGGGGAGCAGTACTTC. Translating gives CASSLRAGNRLGEQYF. The whole variable domain, filled in from reference TRBV9 and TRBJ2-7, reads DSGVTQTPKHLITATGQRVTLRCSPRSGDLSVYWYQQSLDQGLQFLIQYYNGEERAKGNILERFSAQQFPDLHSELNLSSLELGDSALYFCASSLRAGNRLGEQYFGPGTRLTVT.

This clone has ten or more counts. The CDR3 loop reads CASSPSGALTGELFF. CDR3 in DNA: TGTGCCAGCAGCCCCTCGGGAGCGCTCACCGGGGAGCTGTTTTTT. J is TRBJ2-2 and V is TRBV5-5, with D possibly TRBD2 on 6 matching bases. The length of the CDR3 is 15 residues. CDR1 and CDR2 (germline): SGHKS, YYEKEE (reference sequence). The V end was cut by 4 bases, the J end by 4 bases, with 14 bases between.

The chain combines TRBV7-9 with TRBJ1-1, with 7 bases lining up with TRBD1. Germline V gene data show CDR1 as SEHNR and CDR2 as FQNEAQ (reference sequence). The CDR3 consists of 12 residues. Trimming took 2 bases from V and 6 from J; bases not matched to a gene: 0. This chain's CDR3 is CASSLQGAEAFF. The CDR3 coding sequence is TGTGCCAGCAGCTTACAGGGGGCTGAAGCTTTCTTT. The whole variable domain, remainder taken from reference TRBV7-9 and TRBJ1-1, is DTGVSQNPRHKITKRGQNVTFRCDPISEHNRLYWYRQTLGQGPEFLTYFQNEAQLEKSRLLSDRFSAERPKGSFSTLEIQRTEQGDSAMYLCASSLQGAEAFFGQGTRLTVV.